The 14 T cell receptor beta chains listed next were all sequenced from one sample in a study of blood T cell repertoires in COVID-19. Data came from immunoSEQ multiplex PCR; TCRdb stores just in-frame clones and leaves some out. This sample has hundreds of thousands of clones, with 80% to 90% found just once. Sequencing input: PBMCs or T cells enriched from blood (not recorded which). The receptors come from a woman aged 18 to 35 who had recovered from COVID-19.

The chain combines TRBV11-2 with TRBJ2-7; no firm D call. Trimming removed 1 base at V and 1 base at J, with 8 bases between. Germline V gene data show CDR1 as SGHAT and CDR2 as FQNNGV. The CDR3 is made up of 14 amino acids. CDR3 residues: CASSLGARSYEQYF. The CDR3 nucleotides are TGTGCCAGCAGCTTAGGTGCCAGATCCTACGAGCAGTACTTC.

The CDR3 reads CASSLFIGEKLFF. CDR3 sequence (DNA): TGTGCCAGCAGTTTATTTATCGGGGAAAAACTGTTTTTT. The chain has TRBV12-3 or TRBV12-4 and TRBJ1-4; no definite D call. This CDR3 comprises 13 residues. Deletions cut 2 bases from V and 8 bases from J, with 9 bases between.

The gene calls are TRBV2 and TRBJ1-1, with D uncertain. Per germline, CDR1 SNHLY and CDR2 FYNNEI. V was shortened by 5 bases and J by 1 base, with 14 bases between the two germline ends. The CDR3 totals 15 residues. The CDR3 DNA follows: TGTGCCAGCAGTAGGCTGGGCAGCCCGAACACTGAAGCTTTCTTT. It translates to CASSRLGSPNTEAFF.

V is TRBV18 and J is TRBJ1-1; a weak D match, TRBD1 (5 bases). This CDR3 spans 13 amino acids. V lost 4 bases and J 3 bases, leaving 9 bases between the germline ends. Looked up from germline, CDR1 is KGHSH and CDR2 is LQKENI. CDR3 sequence: CASSQGFDTEAFF. The CDR3 DNA is TGTGCCAGCTCACAGGGGTTCGACACTGAAGCTTTCTTT.

The chain is built from TRBV7-9 and TRBJ1-3, with D uncertain. V lost 2 bases and J lost 2, with 22 bases in between. This CDR3 spans 19 amino acids. In germline, CDR1 is SEHNR, CDR2 FQNEAQ (reference sequence). CDR3 coding DNA: TGTGCCAGCAGCTTATTAGCACCCGGGAACCCAGCCACTGGAAACACCATATATTTT. This gives the protein CASSLLAPGNPATGNTIYF.

CDR3 sequence: CASSMGLAYNEQFF. DNA of the CDR3: TGTGCCAGCAGTATGGGACTAGCCTACAATGAGCAGTTCTTC. The chain employs TRBV27 and TRBJ2-1; 8 positions match TRBD2. The CDR3 contains 14 residues. Looked up from germline, CDR1 is MNHEY and CDR2 is SMNVEV (reference sequence). The V gene end was trimmed by 5 bases and the J gene end by 2 bases; junction bases not matched to a gene: 2.

This chain uses TRBV24-1 with TRBJ1-2; D call uncertain. V dropped 5 bases and J dropped 7 bases, with 10 bases sitting between them. CDR1 KGHDR and CDR2 SFDVKD come from the germline V gene. The CDR3 consists of 12 residues. CDR3 in amino acids: CATSGTEGGYTF. The CDR3 DNA is TGTGCCACCAGTGGGACTGAGGGTGGCTACACCTTC.

This clone has only a few counts. V is TRBV5-1 and J is TRBJ2-2, with D perhaps matching TRBD1 (6 bases). Germline V lookup: CDR1 SGHRS, CDR2 YFSETQ. The CDR3 has 14 amino acids. Trimming took 5 bases from V and 1 from J, leaving 9 bases between them. The CDR3 here is CASRPGQNTGELFF. Here the CDR3 DNA reads TGCGCCAGCAGACCGGGACAGAACACCGGGGAGCTGTTTTTT.

The chain is built from TRBV5-1 and TRBJ2-1; D is perhaps TRBD1 (6 bases). Per germline, CDR1 SGHRS and CDR2 YFSETQ. V dropped 7 bases and J dropped 8 bases, with 22 bases sitting between them. This CDR3 contains 15 residues. The CDR3 protein is CASAPPTGQADEQFF. The CDR3 bases are TGCGCCAGCGCGCCCCCAACAGGGCAAGCAGATGAGCAGTTCTTC.

V is TRBV7-2 and J is TRBJ2-3, with 7 bases identical to TRBD2. The CDR3 sequence is 16 residues long. The V gene end was trimmed by 5 bases and the J gene end by 5 bases; junction bases not matched to a gene: 13. Germline V gene data show CDR1 as SGHTA and CDR2 as FQGNSA. CDR3 residues: CASSLEGLGSRDTQYF. The DNA of the CDR3 is TGTGCCAGCAGCCTAGAAGGACTAGGATCAAGAGATACGCAGTATTTT.

This sequence joins TRBV30 and TRBJ1-2; no clear D gene. With 0 bases removed from V and 0 bases from J, the gap between germline ends came to 11 bases. CDR3 size: 15 residues. The germline V gene has CDR1 GTSNPN and CDR2 SVGIG (reference sequence). CDR3 sequence reads: CAWSVERSSNYGYTF. The DNA of the CDR3 is TGTGCCTGGAGTGTCGAGCGATCCTCTAACTATGGCTACACCTTC.

The sample holds a few counts of this clone. The genes are TRBV7-2 and TRBJ2-7; the D is unclear. Germline lookup yields CDR1 SGHTA and CDR2 FQGNSA. V was clipped by 4 bases and J by 3 bases, with 16 bases between them. The CDR3 totals 15 residues. In DNA, the CDR3 is TGTGCCAGCAGCTACATGGGCCAAAGGAACTACGAGCAGTACTTC. This sequence encodes CASSYMGQRNYEQYF.

This rearrangement joins TRBV5-1 to TRBJ1-1, with a tentative D call TRBD1 (5 bases). The CDR3 runs 16 residues. The V and J ends lost 2 bases and 3 bases respectively, with 17 bases between them. Germline V gives CDR1 SGHRS, CDR2 YFSETQ. CDR3 in DNA: TGCGCCAGCAGCTTTCAGGGTGCTAAAATGGACACTGAAGCTTTCTTT. Translation gives CASSFQGAKMDTEAFF.

The J gene is TRBJ2-2, the V gene TRBV11-2; no definite D call. The V and J ends lost 4 bases and 3 bases respectively, with 12 bases between them. The CDR3 has 15 amino acids. Germline values: CDR1 SGHAT, CDR2 FQNNGV. The CDR3 sequence: CASSSNPTHTGELFF. CDR3 sequence (DNA): TGTGCCAGCAGCTCCAACCCTACCCACACCGGGGAGCTGTTTTTT.